This is a list of T cell receptor beta chains from one sample in a study of cytomegalovirus exposure and HLA in healthy donors. The table came from immunoSEQ multiplex PCR; TCRdb's copy has only in-frame clones and leaves some out. Recorded for this sample: approximately 20,000 clones. Input material: PBMCs. The receptors were sampled from a man in his 60s in good health and CMV-seropositive. Each CDR3 is given with its conserved first and last residue. Fields, in order: J gene, V gene, D gene, CDR3 DNA, CDR3 protein. The D gene is left open where the match is weak.

TRBJ1-5 TRBV5-1 NA TGCGCCAGCAGCTTGGAGGGGGAATCGTGGCAGCCCCAGCATTTT CASSLEGESWQPQHF
TRBJ2-1 TRBV18 TRBD2 TGTGCCAGCTCACCACCGGGACTAGGGTCCAATGAGCAGTTCTTC CASSPPGLGSNEQFF
TRBJ2-7 TRBV11-2 TRBD2 TGTGCCAGCAGCGCACGCCGACTAGCGGCCGGGTACGAGCAGTACTTC CASSARRLAAGYEQYF
TRBJ2-3 TRBV4-1 TRBD2 TGCGCCAGCAGCCAGATAGGACTAGCGGGAGGTCCTCTGGGCACAGATACGCAGTATTTT CASSQIGLAGGPLGTDTQYF
TRBJ2-3 TRBV29-1 TRBD1 TGCAGCGTTGCCCGAAGGACAGGGAAGGGGACAGATACGCAGTATTTT CSVARRTGKGTDTQYF
TRBJ1-1 TRBV5-1 NA TGCGCCAGCAGCTTGAGTGGACAGCCGAACACTGAAGCTTTCTTT CASSLSGQPNTEAFF
TRBJ1-2 TRBV14 NA TGTGCCAGCAGCCCGGACAGAAACTATGGCTACACCTTC CASSPDRNYGYTF
TRBJ1-2 TRBV9 NA TGTGCCAGCAGCGTAGATGGCAGGGCTACTGGTGGCTACACCTTC CASSVDGRATGGYTF
TRBJ1-3 TRBV25-1 NA TGTGCCAGCAGCGGGCGGGGGGCAGACACCATATATTTT CASSGRGADTIYF
TRBJ2-7 TRBV18 TRBD1 TGTGCCAGCTCACCAGACAGGGCCTACGAGCAGTACTTC CASSPDRAYEQYF
TRBJ2-4 TRBV18 TRBD1 TGTGCCAGCTCACCACGGCAGGGGGATAACATTCAGTACTTC CASSPRQGDNIQYF
TRBJ1-5 TRBV29-1 NA TGCAGCGCCTCGAGGAGTATCGATCAGCCCCAGCATTTT CSASRSIDQPQHF
TRBJ2-7 TRBV29-1 NA TGCAGCGTTGACGGTGGAAGGGGTATACACGAGCAGTACTTC CSVDGGRGIHEQYF
TRBJ1-2 TRBV18 TRBD1 TGTGCCAGCTCACCGAACGACCCCAGGACAGGGAGTAGCTATGGCTACACCTTC CASSPNDPRTGSSYGYTF
TRBJ1-2 TRBV6-1 TRBD1 TGTGCCAGCAATTTAAGGGACAGACTCTATGGCTACACCTTC CASNLRDRLYGYTF
TRBJ2-7 TRBV5-6 TRBD1 TGTGCCAGCAGCCCCGTCGGACAGGTCTACGAGCAGTACTTC CASSPVGQVYEQYF
TRBJ2-3 TRBV5-4 NA TGTGCCAGCAGCTTCATACTTCGGGAGTCAGCAGATACGCAGTATTTT CASSFILRESADTQYF
TRBJ1-1 TRBV6-1 TRBD1 TGTGCCAGCAGTGAACGGGACAGGGGGAACACTGAAGCTTTCTTT CASSERDRGNTEAFF
TRBJ2-3 TRBV4-2 TRBD2 TGTGCCAGCAGCCAAGGCCTAGCGGGAGGAGTAGATACGCAGTATTTT CASSQGLAGGVDTQYF
TRBJ2-7 TRBV27 NA TGTGCCAGCAGTACCCCCGGTACGGGAAACGAGCAGTACTTC CASSTPGTGNEQYF
TRBJ2-7 TRBV2 NA TGTGCCACTCTAGCGACCCGATACTCCTACGAGCAGTACTTC CATLATRYSYEQYF
TRBJ1-1 TRBV10-2 NA TGCGCCAGCAGTGAGACATTCTCGAACACTGAAGCTTTCTTT CASSETFSNTEAFF
TRBJ2-7 TRBV19 NA TGTGCCAGTAGTGTAGGGTATGGGGGCTCGGGCGAGCAGTACTTC CASSVGYGGSGEQYF
TRBJ2-3 TRBV6-1 TRBD2 TGTGCCAGCAGTGGTTTGAGCGGGAGGGCCTTGGATACGCAGTATTTT CASSGLSGRALDTQYF
TRBJ1-4 TRBV2 TRBD1 TGTGCCAGCAGTCAGGACAGGGGTTATGAAAAACTGTTTTTT CASSQDRGYEKLFF
TRBJ2-1 TRBV6-4 TRBD1 TGTGCCAGCAGCGCCGATGGACAGGCCTACAATGAGCAGTTCTTC CASSADGQAYNEQFF
TRBJ2-7 TRBV2 TRBD1 TGTGCCAGCAGCGGGACAGGGGGCAACTACGAGCAGTACTTC CASSGTGGNYEQYF
TRBJ1-2 TRBV29-1 TRBD1 TGCAGCGTTGAAGATTGGACAGGTTCCTATGGCTACACCTTC CSVEDWTGSYGYTF
TRBJ2-6 TRBV30 NA TGTGCCTGGAGTTTAGCTGGGGCCAACGTCCTGACTTTC CAWSLAGANVLTF
TRBJ1-1 TRBV18 NA TGTGCCAGCTCACCAAGAGGAGGAGGGATAGACACTGAAGCTTTCTTT CASSPRGGGIDTEAFF
TRBJ2-7 TRBV5-4 TRBD1 TGTGCCAGCAGCTCCGGGACAGCCTACGAGCAGTACTTC CASSSGTAYEQYF
TRBJ1-3 TRBV9 NA TGTGCCAGCAGCGCGAGTAGAAACACCATATATTTT CASSASRNTIYF
TRBJ2-7 TRBV29-1 TRBD2 TGCAGCGTTTATGAGCAACTAGCGGGAGAAAACGAGCAGTACTTC CSVYEQLAGENEQYF
TRBJ2-1 TRBV7-6 NA TGTGCCAGCAGTAGCCCCGGAGGGGACAATGAGCAGTTCTTC CASSSPGGDNEQFF
TRBJ2-7 TRBV19 TRBD1 TGTGCCAGTAGCACGACAGGGGGCCCCTATCAGTACTTC CASSTTGGPYQYF
TRBJ2-7 TRBV27 TRBD2 TGTGCCAGCAGTCGGGGGGGGGCCTACGAGCAGTACTTC CASSRGGAYEQYF
TRBJ1-2 TRBV6-1 NA TGTGCCAGCAGTGAAGGACAGACCTATGGCTACACCTTC CASSEGQTYGYTF
TRBJ2-3 TRBV5-1 NA TGCGCCAGCAGCGCGCCGGGAGATACGCAGTATTTT CASSAPGDTQYF
TRBJ1-1 TRBV4-1 TRBD1 TGCGCCAGCCTAAAGAGGACAGGGGGAACTGAAGCTTTCTTT CASLKRTGGTEAFF
TRBJ2-1 TRBV18 TRBD2 TGTGCCAGCTCTCCTAGCGGGAGGTCCTACAATGAGCAGTTCTTC CASSPSGRSYNEQFF